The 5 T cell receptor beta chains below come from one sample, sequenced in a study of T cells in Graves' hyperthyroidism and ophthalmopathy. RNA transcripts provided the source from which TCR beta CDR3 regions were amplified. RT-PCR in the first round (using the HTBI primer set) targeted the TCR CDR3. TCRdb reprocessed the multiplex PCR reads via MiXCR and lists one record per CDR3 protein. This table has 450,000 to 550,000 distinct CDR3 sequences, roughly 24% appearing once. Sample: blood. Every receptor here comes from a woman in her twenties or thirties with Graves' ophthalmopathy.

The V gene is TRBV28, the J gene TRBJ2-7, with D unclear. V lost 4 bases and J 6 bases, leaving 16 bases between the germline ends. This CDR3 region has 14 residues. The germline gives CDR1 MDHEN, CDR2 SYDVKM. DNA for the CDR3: TGTGCCAGCAGTTCCCCCGGTAGGCTGGGCGAGCAGTACTTC. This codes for CASSSPGRLGEQYF.

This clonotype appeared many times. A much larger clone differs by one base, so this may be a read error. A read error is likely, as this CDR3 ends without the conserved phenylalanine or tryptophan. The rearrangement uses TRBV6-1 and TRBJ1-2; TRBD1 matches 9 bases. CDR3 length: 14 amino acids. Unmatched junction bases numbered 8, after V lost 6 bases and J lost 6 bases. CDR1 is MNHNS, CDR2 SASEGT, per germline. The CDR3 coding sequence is TGTGCCAGCAGAAACACCGGGACAGGGAATGGCTACACCTCC. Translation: CASRNTGTGNGYTS.

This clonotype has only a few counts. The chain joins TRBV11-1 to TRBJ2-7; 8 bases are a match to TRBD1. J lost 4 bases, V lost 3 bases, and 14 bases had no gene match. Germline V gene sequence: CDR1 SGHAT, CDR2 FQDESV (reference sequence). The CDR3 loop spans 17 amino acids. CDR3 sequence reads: CASSFALPEQGEYEQYF. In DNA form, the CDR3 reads TGTGCCAGCAGCTTCGCCCTCCCAGAACAGGGGGAATACGAGCAGTACTTC.

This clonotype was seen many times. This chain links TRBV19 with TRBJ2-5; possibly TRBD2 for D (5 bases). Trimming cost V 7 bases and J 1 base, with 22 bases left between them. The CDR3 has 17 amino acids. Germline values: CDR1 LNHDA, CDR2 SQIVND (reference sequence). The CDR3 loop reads CASNYGVAWALQETQYF. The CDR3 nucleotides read TGTGCCAGTAACTACGGGGTCGCCTGGGCCCTCCAAGAGACCCAGTACTTC.

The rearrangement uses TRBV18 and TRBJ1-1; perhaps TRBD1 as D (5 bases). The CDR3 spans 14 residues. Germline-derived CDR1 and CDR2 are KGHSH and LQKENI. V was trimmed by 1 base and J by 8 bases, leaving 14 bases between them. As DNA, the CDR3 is TGTGCCAGCTCACCACGAGACAGCTCCCCCGAAGCTTTCTTT. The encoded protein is CASSPRDSSPEAFF.